This is a list of T cell receptor beta chains from one sample in a study of blood T cell repertoires in COVID-19. Produced via immunoSEQ multiplex PCR; TCRdb's table is partial and in-frame only. Here the sample spans over 65,000 clones, 82% being singletons. Material: peripheral blood. Receptor source: a man older than 75 with active COVID-19. The CDR3 runs from the conserved cysteine through the conserved F or W. A D gene is named only where the DNA matches it firmly. A row's size may be missing; if present it is once, few, many or a size class.

clone_size,d_call,v_call,j_call,cdr3_aa,cdr3_nt
NA,NA,TRBV14,TRBJ2-7,CASSKEGRSYEQYF,TGTGCCAGCAGCAAAGAGGGCCGAAGCTACGAGCAGTACTTC
NA,NA,TRBV27,TRBJ2-7,CASSPETEGEQYF,TGTGCCAGCAGTCCCGAAACGGAGGGCGAGCAGTACTTC
few,NA,TRBV21-1,TRBJ1-2,CASSKPKRSSNYGYTF,TGTGCCAGCAGCAAACCGAAGAGGAGTTCTAACTATGGCTACACCTTC
NA,TRBD1,TRBV5-1,TRBJ2-7,CASSLRQGVYEQYF,TGCGCCAGCAGTCTCCGACAGGGGGTGTACGAGCAGTACTTC
NA,NA,TRBV18,TRBJ2-1,CASSPGTPQGQFF,TGTGCCAGCTCACCTGGGACTCCCCAGGGGCAGTTCTTC
NA,TRBD1,TRBV18,TRBJ1-5,CASSPQRTGGVGRFNQPQHF,TGTGCCAGCTCACCCCAAAGGACAGGGGGAGTTGGTCGGTTCAATCAGCCCCAGCATTTT
once,TRBD2,TRBV25-1,TRBJ2-5,CASSEYSGRARETQYF,TGTGCCAGCAGTGAATATAGCGGGAGGGCCAGGGAGACCCAGTACTTC
NA,TRBD2,TRBV10-3,TRBJ2-2,CAISEFASGTTNTGELFF,TGTGCCATCAGTGAGTTTGCTAGCGGGACAACGAACACCGGGGAGCTGTTTTTT
NA,NA,TRBV11-2,TRBJ2-1,CASSLDLTFPYNEQFF,TGTGCCAGCAGCTTAGATCTAACTTTTCCCTACAATGAGCAGTTCTTC
NA,TRBD1,TRBV5-8,TRBJ2-3,CASRIQGADTQYF,TGTGCCAGCAGAATCCAGGGGGCAGATACGCAGTATTTT
NA,NA,TRBV7-9,TRBJ2-3,CASSPPPLSLTQYF,TGTGCCAGCAGCCCCCCCCCACTCTCGCTTACGCAGTATTTT
NA,NA,TRBV24-1,TRBJ2-3,CATSDSGHGTDTQYF,TGTGCCACCAGTGATTCGGGACATGGCACAGATACGCAGTATTTT
NA,NA,TRBV3-1/TRBV3-2,TRBJ1-1,CASSPGLPNTEAFF,TGTGCCAGCAGCCCGGGACTGCCGAACACTGAAGCTTTCTTT
NA,NA,TRBV6-5,TRBJ1-2,CASRTMGDYGYTF,TGTGCCAGCAGGACGATGGGAGACTATGGCTACACCTTC
NA,NA,TRBV4-3,TRBJ1-2,CASSPGVTNYGYTF,TGCGCCAGCAGTCCCGGGGTAACCAACTATGGCTACACCTTC
once,NA,TRBV19,TRBJ1-2,CASSPNTGLLGYTF,TGTGCCAGTAGTCCCAACACAGGGTTGCTAGGCTACACCTTC